This TCR beta chain appears in the sequencing data of a study of cytomegalovirus exposure and HLA in healthy donors. Across the study: Across around 400 genotyped donors, just over 80% landed in the Caucasian-associated ancestry cluster. Findings and caveats of the study: It was in a later analysis that TCR association rates were seen to vary by HLA locus, highest for DRB1 and lowest for HLA-C. It was assumed in the presence/absence analyses that sequencing depth was roughly uniform across donors.

With respect to this clone: The antigen remains undetermined.

Researchers ran the PCR with 60 Vbeta and 13 Jbeta primers. Profiled with immunoSEQ multiplex PCR; TCRdb holds only in-frame clones, not every one. Of fewer than 200,000 clones listed, 75% to 90% are singletons. The CDR3 loop spans 13 amino acids. Germline CDR1 and CDR2: SSHAT and FNYEAQ (reference sequence). The germline V and J ends were trimmed by 5 bases and 12 bases, with 19 bases remaining between them. The sequencing sample was made of PBMCs. V usage is TRBV7-7 and J usage is TRBJ1-1; a weak D match, TRBD1 (6 bases). The clonotype was recovered from a male donor in good health and CMV-seronegative. The CDR3 loop reads CASSQRVGTSPFF. CDR3 coding DNA: TGTGCCAGCAGCCAGAGGGTGGGGACATCCCCTTTCTTT.